This entry lists 28 T cell receptor beta chains sequenced from one sample in a study of molecular identifiers for immune sequencing clone quantification. TCRdb recomputed calls from the PCR reads with MiXCR, one row per CDR3 protein. The table has around 40,000 distinct CDR3 sequences, roughly 21% seen once; the top ten hold approximately 1%. Sequencing was carried out using naive CD8+ T cells from blood, with Jurkat cell RNA spiked in. Subset meaning: FACS-sorted CD8+CD4-CCR7+CD45RA+ naive T cells. The receptors originated from a human donor in good health. Some libraries in this study had Jurkat cell RNA spiked in.

The J gene is TRBJ2-7, the V gene TRBV10-3; D is perhaps TRBD1 (5 bases). V was shortened by 6 bases and J by 3 bases, with 9 bases between the two germline ends. Germline values: CDR1 ENHRY, CDR2 SYGVKD. The CDR3 loop spans 12 amino acids. The CDR3 here is CAISDRNYEQYF. CDR3 DNA sequence: TGTGCCATCAGCGACAGAAACTACGAGCAGTACTTC.

V is TRBV7-9 and J is TRBJ2-3, with D uncertain. The CDR3 is 12 residues long. From germline, CDR1 is SEHNR and CDR2 FQNEAQ (reference sequence). The V end lost 2 bases, the J end lost 6 bases, and 6 bases lay between the germline ends. CDR3 DNA sequence: TGTGCCAGCAGCTTAATTTCTGATACGCAGTATTTT. This sequence encodes CASSLISDTQYF.

This clonotype was observed a handful of times. The conserved final phenylalanine or tryptophan is absent from the CDR3, which likely points to a read error. This chain joins TRBV4-3 and TRBJ2-2, with TRBD1 matching over 12 bases. This CDR3 region has 18 residues. With V trimmed by 0 bases and J by 3 bases, 5 bases remained unmatched. The germline CDR1 and CDR2 sequences are LGHNA and YSLEER. The CDR3 DNA follows: TGCGCCAGCAGCCAAGATTGGGGACAGGGGGCGCACACCGGGGAGCTGTTTCTT. It encodes CASSQDWGQGAHTGELFL.

Turning to this clonotype: One junction end does not reproduce the germline sequence, and a read error may be involved. The J gene is TRBJ1-4, the V gene TRBV12-3 or TRBV12-4; unclear D gene. This CDR3 has 11 residues. In DNA, the CDR3 is TGTGCCAGCAGTACCCCGGAGAAACTGTCTTTT. Protein product: CASSTPEKLSF.

In its sample, this clonotype was seen many times. Written as DNA, the CDR3 is TGTGCCAGCAGTCCTTCGAACAGGGTATCTTACTATGGCTACACCTTC. Translating it yields CASSPSNRVSYYGYTF. The chain joins TRBV6-5 to TRBJ1-2; TRBD1 might be the D (6 bases). V dropped 5 bases and J dropped 3 bases, with 19 bases sitting between them. The CDR3 sequence is 16 residues long. CDR1 is MNHEY, CDR2 SVGAGI, per germline.

Many counts were recorded for this clonotype. This chain joins TRBV6-6 and TRBJ2-7; TRBD2 matches at 7 bases. From germline, CDR1 is MNHNY and CDR2 SVGAGI (reference sequence). The CDR3 covers 15 residues. With V trimmed by 7 bases and J by 0 bases, 9 bases remained unmatched. DNA of the CDR3: TGTGCCAGCAACCACGGGACTACAACCTCCTACGAGCAGTACTTC. Translating gives CASNHGTTTSYEQYF.

This clonotype was counted many times. CDR3 coding DNA: TGTGCCAGTAGTATGTCAGATACGCAGTATTTT. Protein: CASSMSDTQYF. The V and J genes are TRBV19 and TRBJ2-3, with D unclear. Per the germline V gene, CDR1 is LNHDA and CDR2 is SQIVND (reference sequence). V lost 3 bases and J 4 bases, leaving 2 bases between the germline ends. CDR3 length: 11 residues.

This clonotype appeared many times. The rearrangement joins TRBV5-1 to TRBJ2-7; D call uncertain. V lost 0 bases and J 5 bases, leaving 6 bases between the germline ends. CDR3 length equals 12 residues. Germline CDR1 SGHRS, CDR2 YFSETQ. The CDR3 spells CASSLEGHEQYF. The CDR3 DNA follows: TGCGCCAGCAGCTTGGAAGGGCACGAGCAGTACTTC.

This chain links TRBV13 with TRBJ2-7; 9 bases are a match to TRBD2. The CDR3 has 14 residues. CDR1 and CDR2 (germline): PRHDT, FYEKMQ (reference sequence). The J segment lost 6 bases and the V segment lost 3 bases, leaving 6 bases of the junction unmatched. CDR3 DNA: TGTGCCAGCAGCTTGGGACTAGCACGCCGCGAGCAGTACTTC. It is translated as CASSLGLARREQYF. Variable domain in full (rest from reference TRBV13 and TRBJ2-7): AAGVIQSPRHLIKEKRETATLKCYPIPRHDTVYWYQQGPGQDPQFLISFYEKMQSDKGSIPDRFSAQQFSDYHSELNMSSLELGDSALYFCASSLGLARREQYFGPGTRLTVT.

This clonotype was seen repeatedly, ten times or more. This chain uses TRBV7-9 with TRBJ1-1; a weak D match, TRBD1 (5 bases). The V end was cut by 2 bases, the J end by 1 base, with 8 bases between. The CDR3 length is 14 residues. Germline-derived CDR1 and CDR2 are SEHNR and FQNEAQ (reference sequence). The DNA of the CDR3 is TGTGCCAGCAGCTTAATCAGGGAGAACACTGAAGCTTTCTTT. Translation: CASSLIRENTEAFF.

This clonotype was detected many times. V gene TRBV7-9 combines with J gene TRBJ1-5, with D hard to call. V was cut by 0 bases and J by 4 bases, with 7 bases left in between. Germline assignment: CDR1 SEHNR and CDR2 FQNEAQ (reference sequence). The CDR3 totals 14 residues. The DNA of the CDR3 is TGTGCCAGCAGCTTAGCAGGTCTGAATCAGCCCCAGCATTTT. Protein sequence: CASSLAGLNQPQHF.

This chain links TRBV13 with TRBJ2-5, with TRBD2 identical over 13 bases. The ends lost 0 bases at V and 9 bases at J; junction bases unmatched: 10. This CDR3 is built from 17 residues. Germline CDR1 PRHDT, CDR2 FYEKMQ (reference sequence). This chain's CDR3 is CASSLGGLAGAGGAQYF. CDR3 nucleotides: TGTGCCAGCAGCTTAGGAGGACTAGCGGGGGCCGGTGGGGCCCAGTACTTC.

There are many counts of this clonotype. At one end the junction does not follow the germline gene, possibly because of a read error. The chain joins TRBV29-1 to TRBJ2-3; 8 bases agree with TRBD1. The CDR3 has 16 amino acids. Germline V gene data show CDR1 as SQVTM and CDR2 as ANQGSEA. CDR3 nucleotide sequence: TGCAGCGTTGAAGGGTCGGACAGGGATAGCACAGATGCGCAGTATTTT. This encodes CSVEGSDRDSTDAQYF.

This clonotype was counted at least ten times. V is TRBV30 and J is TRBJ2-7; 8 bases agree with TRBD1. This CDR3 spans 12 amino acids. The J segment lost 6 bases and the V segment lost 3 bases, leaving 4 bases of the junction unmatched. The V gene's germline CDR1 is GTSNPN and CDR2 SVGIG (reference sequence). CDR3 residues: CAWSSGGGEQYF. The CDR3 DNA reads as TGTGCCTGGAGCTCAGGGGGCGGCGAGCAGTACTTC.

This clonotype has ten or more counts. The V gene is TRBV20-1, the J gene TRBJ1-2; D is perhaps TRBD1 (5 bases). The V gene's germline CDR1 is DFQATT and CDR2 SNEGSKA (reference sequence). The CDR3 length is 11 residues. Trimming cost V 5 bases and J 8 bases, with 12 bases left between them. DNA of the CDR3: TGCAGTGCTCGGACACAAGAGGGCTACACCTTC. Its protein product is CSARTQEGYTF.

In its sample, this clonotype was seen many times. CDR3 sequence (DNA): TGTGCCAGCAGCTTTAGGGGGATTCGAGAGACCCAGTACTTC. Protein product: CASSFRGIRETQYF. The rearrangement uses TRBV5-4 and TRBJ2-5; TRBD1 is a possible D gene (6 bases). Germline CDR1 SGHNT, CDR2 YYREEE (reference sequence). Trimming left V 2 bases short and J 4 bases short, with 12 bases between. This CDR3 comprises 14 residues.

Many counts were recorded for this clonotype. The rearrangement links TRBV19 to TRBJ1-5; D may be TRBD1 (6 bases). Germline V gene lookup returns CDR1 LNHDA and CDR2 SQIVND (reference sequence). With 0 bases removed from V and 2 bases from J, the gap between germline ends came to 11 bases. The CDR3 is 16 amino acids. CDR3 amino acids: CASSIEGGFGNQPQHF. As DNA, the CDR3 is TGTGCCAGTAGTATAGAAGGGGGGTTCGGCAATCAGCCCCAGCATTTT. Drawing the rest from reference TRBV19 and TRBJ1-5, the complete variable domain is DGGITQSPKYLFRKEGQNVTLSCEQNLNHDAMYWYRQDPGQGLRLIYYSQIVNDFQKGDIAEGYSVSREKKESFPLTVTSAQKNPTAFYLCASSIEGGFGNQPQHFGDGTRLSIL.

At least ten counts were recorded for this clonotype. The gene calls are TRBV5-4 and TRBJ1-2, with D possibly TRBD1 on 6 matching bases. The germline CDR1 and CDR2 sequences are SGHNT and YYREEE (reference sequence). Trimming stripped 4 bases from V and 4 bases from J, with 23 bases between. The CDR3 totals 17 residues. The CDR3 sequence: CASSPWGPETTFYGYTF. The CDR3 DNA reads TGTGCCAGCAGCCCCTGGGGGCCCGAAACAACCTTCTATGGCTACACCTTC.

Concerning this clonotype itself: An end of the junction differs from the germline gene, which may be a read error. This chain joins TRBV19 and TRBJ1-5; D is unresolved. The CDR3 loop spans 16 amino acids. Per the germline V gene, CDR1 is LNHDA and CDR2 is SQIVND (reference sequence). The CDR3 DNA sequence: TGTGCCAGTATCTCATCGTTGGGTGTGAGCAATCGGCCCCAGCACTTT. It encodes CASISSLGVSNRPQHF.

The sample holds many counts of this clonotype. The chain employs TRBV13 and TRBJ2-3; the D gene could be TRBD1 or TRBD2 (6 bases each). This CDR3 spans 15 amino acids. Per the germline V gene, CDR1 is PRHDT and CDR2 is FYEKMQ (reference sequence). Trimming took 4 bases from V and 0 from J, leaving 11 bases between them. In DNA, the CDR3 is TGTGCCAGCAGCTGGCGGGACAAAAGCACAGATACGCAGTATTTT. This encodes CASSWRDKSTDTQYF.

This clonotype was detected many times. Mismatch with germline at one junction end may stem from a read error. This CDR3 is CATSFFGGRAKNIQYF. DNA for the CDR3: TGTGCCACTAGTTTTTTTGGAGGGAGAGCCAAAAACATTCAGTACTTC. The chain recombines TRBV19 with TRBJ2-4, with a tentative D call TRBD2 (6 bases). CDR1 and CDR2 (germline): LNHDA, SQIVND (reference sequence). This CDR3 spans 16 amino acids.

At least ten counts were recorded for this clonotype. The chain recombines TRBV7-9 with TRBJ1-3; possible D gene TRBD1, 6 bases. Germline CDR1 SEHNR, CDR2 FQNEAQ (reference sequence). The CDR3 has 14 residues. The V end lost 5 bases, the J end lost 0 bases, and 8 bases lay between the germline ends. This chain's CDR3 is CASSRTDSGNTIYF. CDR3 nucleotide sequence: TGTGCCAGCAGCCGGACAGACTCTGGAAACACCATATATTTT.

As to this clonotype: This may be a read error: a much more frequent sequence differs by one nucleotide. The CDR3 DNA sequence: TGCGCCAGCAGCCAAGGGAGTGGACGGCGGGGGATCTTCTACGAGCAGTACTTC. As protein: CASSQGSGRRGIFYEQYF. The chain couples TRBV4-3 to TRBJ2-7; 7 bases agree with TRBD2. There are 18 residues in the CDR3. The junction had 15 bases not matched to a gene; V was cut back by 1 base and J by 3 bases. Germline V gene data show CDR1 as LGHNA and CDR2 as YSLEER.

On this clonotype itself: The conserved phenylalanine or tryptophan is not found at the CDR3 terminus, so this likely reflects a read error. The J gene is TRBJ2-3, the V gene TRBV20-1, with a weak D call TRBD2 (6 bases). V dropped 1 base and J dropped 5 bases, with 19 bases sitting between them. CDR3 length equals 16 residues. Germline V CDR1 and CDR2: DFQATT, SNEGSKA (reference sequence). The CDR3 coding sequence is TGCAGTGCTAGAGGTAGACTAGTAGGACTCGGAGATACGCAGTATTTA. Amino acids: CSARGRLVGLGDTQYL.

This clonotype came up many times. The V gene is TRBV11-2, the J gene TRBJ2-7; D is perhaps TRBD2 (7 bases). The V gene lost 3 bases and the J gene lost 1 base, with 13 bases spanning the gap. This CDR3 comprises 15 residues. The V gene's germline CDR1 is SGHAT and CDR2 FQNNGV. This CDR3 is CASSLRGGSSYEQYF. CDR3 coding DNA: TGTGCCAGCAGCTTGAGGGGGGGTTCGTCCTACGAGCAGTACTTC.

This clonotype was found many times. The rearrangement uses TRBV4-3 and TRBJ2-2; 8 positions match TRBD1. The CDR3 is 16 amino acids. The trim removed 3 bases at V and 1 base at J, leaving 4 bases unmatched. Germline-derived CDR1 and CDR2 are LGHNA and YSLEER. CDR3 residues: CASSQTDRVNTGELFF. The CDR3 DNA reads TGCGCCAGCAGCCAGACGGACAGGGTGAACACCGGGGAGCTGTTTTTT.

This clonotype has a count of ten or more. This chain uses TRBV6-1 with TRBJ2-3; 10 nucleotides match TRBD2. V dropped 4 bases and J dropped 1; count of bases not matched to a gene: 11. Looked up from germline, CDR1 is MNHNS and CDR2 is SASEGT. The CDR3 is made up of 18 amino acids. The CDR3 DNA reads TGTGCCAGCAGTGTGGGGATGGGACTAGCGATACGCACAGATACGCAGTATTTT. This encodes CASSVGMGLAIRTDTQYF.

The chain combines TRBV4-1 with TRBJ2-1, with 8 nucleotides matching TRBD2. CDR1 MGHRA and CDR2 YSYEKL come from the germline V gene. The CDR3 length is 19 residues. V dropped 3 bases and J dropped 0; count of bases not matched to a gene: 13. This CDR3 reads CASSQATIGGTSSYNEQFF. The CDR3 DNA reads TGCGCCAGCAGCCAGGCGACTATTGGGGGGACTAGCTCCTACAATGAGCAGTTCTTC.